This T cell receptor beta chain was sequenced during a study of a mutant IDH1 vaccine in newly diagnosed glioma. Study-wide findings and caveats: Researchers report vaccine-induced immune responses in roughly 93% of patients.

Unmatched junction bases numbered 9, after V lost 4 bases and J lost 0 bases. This CDR3 region has 16 residues. Germline lookup yields CDR1 SGHNT and CDR2 YYREEE (reference sequence). Indicated time point: week 35, safety follow-up. Doses consisted of 300 ug of mutant IDH1 20-mer peptide each, paired with topical imiquimod. In regard to this clone: Antigen: not known.

Repertoires were generated with immunoSEQ multiplex PCR, while TCRdb's copy carries only in-frame clones and drops some. This sample has some 58,000 clones, with around 81% found just once. The sequences come from PBMCs, collected from a glioma patient whose treatment included an IDH1 peptide vaccine. The chain joins TRBV5-4 to TRBJ2-7; 8 nucleotides line up with TRBD1. The TCR originated in a middle-aged man with glioma. The DNA for the CDR3 is TGTGCCAGCAGCCTCGACAGGGGCCCCAGCTCCTACGAGCAGTACTTC. Amino acid sequence: CASSLDRGPSSYEQYF.